This TCR beta chain was obtained from a study of cytomegalovirus exposure and HLA in healthy donors. Trimming stripped 0 bases from V and 3 bases from J, with 4 bases between. Germline V gene sequence: CDR1 SGDLS, CDR2 YYNGEE. The CDR3 is 13 amino acids. 60 Vbeta and 13 Jbeta primers were used in PCR. Clones were sequenced by immunoSEQ multiplex PCR, and TCRdb holds only the in-frame ones, with some missing. Among approximately 120,000 clones listed, more than 70% were seen once. In its sample, this clone was seen a few times. The sequence was collected from a woman in her forties or fifties in good health and CMV-seropositive. The chain couples TRBV9 to TRBJ1-3; D is ambiguous. The sample taken for sequencing was PBMCs. CDR3 residues: CASSVDNGNTIYF. For the CDR3, the DNA is TGTGCCAGCAGCGTAGATAATGGAAACACCATATATTTT.